Ten or more counts support the clone carrying this T cell receptor beta chain. Its antigen is undetermined. This sample is drawn from a study of identical twins. V gave up 7 bases and J gave up 4 bases, with 8 bases separating them. The CDR3 spans 12 residues. TCRdb reanalysed the 5' RACE reads using MiXCR and keeps one entry per CDR3 protein. Among a few hundred thousand distinct CDR3 sequences, approximately 9.6% were seen once, and the ten largest hold 2.5% to 3.5%. Findings of the study overall: Beta clonotypes that were abundant in cord blood contained fewer insertions, a pattern absent from memory repertoires.

The same data also went into a second study, on yellow fever vaccine responses in identical twins.

Sequencing was done on a sample of PBMCs. This TCR was sampled from a young woman in good health. The chain employs TRBV12-3 or TRBV12-4 and TRBJ1-3; the D is unclear. In DNA form, the CDR3 reads TGTGCCAGCACCCTTCCAGGAAACACCATATATTTT. Translation gives CASTLPGNTIYF.